A single sample gave rise to the 4 T cell receptor beta chains below, sequenced in a study of T cells in Graves' hyperthyroidism and ophthalmopathy. TCR beta CDR3 region amplification was performed from RNA transcripts. The TCR CDR3 was amplified in a first-round RT-PCR using the HTBI primer set. From the multiplex PCR reads, TCRdb called clonotypes with MiXCR, one entry per CDR3 protein. The repertoire holds around 700,000 distinct CDR3 sequences, with 18% as singletons. The sample consisted of blood. The receptors were gathered from a woman aged 50 to 65 with Graves' hyperthyroidism that later progressed to Graves' ophthalmopathy.

This clonotype came up a few times. J is TRBJ1-2 and V is TRBV24-1, with 7 bases that match TRBD1. The CDR3 extends over 13 amino acids. CDR1 is KGHDR and CDR2 is SFDVKD in the germline V gene. The junction had 3 bases not matched to a gene; V was cut back by 5 bases and J by 4 bases. CDR3 in amino acids: CATSGGQLYGYTF. The CDR3 bases are TGTGCCACCAGTGGGGGACAGCTCTATGGCTACACCTTC.

The chain employs TRBV7-9 and TRBJ2-1; TRBD1 might be the D (5 bases). The CDR3 contains 14 residues. Germline loops: CDR1 SEHNR, CDR2 FQNEAQ (reference sequence). V was trimmed by 8 bases and J by 1 base, leaving 12 bases between them. CDR3 bases: TGTGCCAGCTTAGGGGTAGAATCCTACAATGAGCAGTTCTTC. It yields the protein CASLGVESYNEQFF.

V gene TRBV20-1 combines with J gene TRBJ1-2, with D unresolved. This CDR3 contains 14 residues. Trimming took 6 bases from V and 0 from J, leaving 14 bases between them. Germline assignment: CDR1 DFQATT and CDR2 SNEGSKA (reference sequence). This CDR3 reads CSATTENSNYGYTF. For the CDR3, the DNA is TGCAGTGCCACTACCGAGAATTCTAACTATGGCTACACCTTC.

This clonotype was seen many times. J is TRBJ1-5 and V is TRBV6-2 or TRBV6-3, with D uncertain. This CDR3 spans 13 amino acids. Germline V gene lookup returns CDR1 MNHEY and CDR2 SVGEGT. V was trimmed by 5 bases and J by 1 base, leaving 6 bases between them. CDR3 sequence (DNA): TGTGCCAGCAGTCGCCCCAGCAATCAGCCCCAGCATTTT. Its translation is CASSRPSNQPQHF.